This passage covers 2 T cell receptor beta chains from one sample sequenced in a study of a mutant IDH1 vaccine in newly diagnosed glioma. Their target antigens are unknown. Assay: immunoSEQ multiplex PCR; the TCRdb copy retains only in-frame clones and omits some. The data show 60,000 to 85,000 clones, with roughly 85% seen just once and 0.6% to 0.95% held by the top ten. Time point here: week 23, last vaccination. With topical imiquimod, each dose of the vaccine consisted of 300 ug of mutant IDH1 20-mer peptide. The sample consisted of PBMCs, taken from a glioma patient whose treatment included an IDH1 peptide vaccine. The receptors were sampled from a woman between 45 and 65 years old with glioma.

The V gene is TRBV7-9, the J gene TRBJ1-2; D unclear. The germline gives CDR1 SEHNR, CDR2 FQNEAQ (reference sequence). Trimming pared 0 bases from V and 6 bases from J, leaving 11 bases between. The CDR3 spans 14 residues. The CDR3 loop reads CASSLAPLKNGYTF. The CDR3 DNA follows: TGTGCCAGCAGCTTAGCGCCTTTGAAAAATGGCTACACCTTC. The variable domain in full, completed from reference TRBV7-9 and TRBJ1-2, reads DTGVSQNPRHKITKRGQNVTFRCDPISEHNRLYWYRQTLGQGPEFLTYFQNEAQLEKSRLLSDRFSAERPKGSFSTLEIQRTEQGDSAMYLCASSLAPLKNGYTFGSGTRLTVV.

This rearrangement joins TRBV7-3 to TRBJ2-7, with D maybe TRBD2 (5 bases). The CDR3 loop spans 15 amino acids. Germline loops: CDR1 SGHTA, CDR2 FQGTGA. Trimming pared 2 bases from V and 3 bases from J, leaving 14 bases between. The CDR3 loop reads CASSLEGSPGYEQYF. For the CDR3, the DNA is TGTGCCAGCAGCTTAGAGGGAAGCCCAGGCTACGAGCAGTACTTC.